This TCR beta chain was recovered during a study of T cells in localized non-small cell lung cancer (dated by TCRdb to 2019 to 2021). Looking at the study overall: Comparing tumors with uninvolved tumor-adjacent lungs, the study looked at the T cell repertoires of fewer than 250 patients with early-stage NSCLC. Of the NSCLC patients, around 130 were male and around 97 were female, and the mean age was around 70 years. The cohort comprised 236 treatment-naïve NSCLC patients with resected, localized lung tumors. The research as a whole found: The highest T cell clonality was observed in uninvolved tumor-adjacent lung, where clonality exceeded that of tumor, suggesting that antigenic responses were more focused in uninvolved tumor-adjacent lung. Of the top 100 tumor clones, a median of roughly 57 were detected in paired uninvolved adjacent lung; around 27 were also among that lung's top 100. Longer overall survival was associated with higher T cell density in blood, whereas shorter survival was associated with higher clonality in adjacent lung. Since the design was exploratory, TCR variables were selected using unadjusted p-values with no false-discovery rate correction. Because multi-region sequencing of the tumors was not done, intratumor heterogeneity could not be ruled out.

At diagnosis, peripheral blood, uninvolved tumor-adjacent lung and tumor were collected and were preserved as a mix of fresh-frozen and FFPE material. TCR beta CDR3 regions were sequenced from DNA using the immunoSEQ Assay. Processing in the source paper ran as follows. To compute T cell density, TCR beta template counts were normalized to usable DNA, which was estimated by amplifying housekeeping genes. The preseqR package was used to estimate richness by extrapolating to 400,000 templates for PBMC samples and to 120,000 templates for tissue samples. Clonality was taken to be one minus Pielou's evenness. Tissue-enriched TCRs were identified through differential abundance testing performed on productive amino-acid clonotypes, with a minimum total count of 5 and an alpha of 0.1. The Jaccard Index and the Morisita Overlap Index were used to measure repertoire overlap between compartments. GLIPH clustered TCR beta CDR3s with public tetramer-defined viral CDR3s; viral motifs required at least three viral sequences plus V-gene enrichment. As stored in TCRdb, this immuneACCESS dataset retains in-frame rearrangements with V and J assigned. A fraction of the clones does not appear; measured against another copy, unresolved V genes explain less than half of the discrepancy, and the remainder lacks a known reason. V and J calls and clone size are as listed in that table; D and trimming were resolved from the DNA. A total of 2,500 to 3,500 clones appear in this sample, less than 20% of them only once. More than 10% of the sample lies in the top ten.

CDR3 length: 14 amino acids, cysteine to phenylalanine. Only the CDR3 portion is preserved as DNA: 42 bases, with reading frame beginning at the first base. A distance of 11 bases separates the germline ends of V and J, which lose 6 bases and 2 bases respectively. According to the germline V gene, CDR1 reads MDHEN and CDR2 reads SYDVKM. On this clone: Its antigen is not yet known. The record has no base qualities; no much larger clone is one base away.

Recombination linked TRBV28 to TRBJ1-3; matching of 5 bases hints at TRBD1 as the D gene. The sequence derives from a man aged 35 to 69 with stage I lung adenocarcinoma. The sequenced sample was lung tumor tissue, obtained before any cancer treatment. The CDR3 corresponds to CASRSGPPGNTIYF. The sequence in DNA is TGTGCCAGCAGATCAGGGCCTCCTGGAAACACCATATATTTT.